Listed below are T cell receptor beta chains from one sample, sequenced in a study of cytotoxic CD8 clonotypes in ibrutinib-treated CLL. Generated by immunoSEQ multiplex PCR, the TCRdb table keeps only in-frame clones and is missing some. The sample consists of some 200,000 clones, 60% to 80% of them appearing once. The material was PBMCs, obtained after 12 months of ibrutinib treatment. The receptors here all came from a human donor with chronic lymphocytic leukemia. Each CDR3 is given with its conserved first and last residue. A D gene is named only where the DNA matches it firmly. A clone size is listed for some rows: how often the clone was seen (once, few, many), or a class if it is expanded.

D gene	V gene	clone size	J gene	CDR3 protein	CDR3 DNA
TRBD1	TRBV30	NA	TRBJ1-1	CAWSTTTGGLTEAFF	TGTGCCTGGAGTACGACGACAGGGGGCCTAACTGAAGCTTTCTTT
NA	TRBV29-1	once	TRBJ1-1	CSVDHGLGTEAFF	TGCAGCGTTGATCACGGCCTGGGCACTGAAGCTTTCTTT
TRBD2	TRBV4-1	NA	TRBJ2-7	CASSQEPGLASKVYEQYF	TGCGCCAGCAGCCAAGAACCGGGACTAGCGTCTAAAGTCTACGAGCAGTACTTC
NA	TRBV6-5	NA	TRBJ1-5	CASSHTTSQPQHF	TGTGCCAGCAGCCACACAACGAGTCAGCCCCAGCATTTT
NA	TRBV6-5	NA	TRBJ1-2	CASSYSDSYYGYTF	TGTGCCAGCAGTTACTCGGACAGCTACTATGGCTACACCTTC
NA	TRBV7-6	NA	TRBJ1-1	CASSLVGVEGAFF	TGTGCCAGCAGCTTAGTAGGGGTCGAGGGAGCTTTCTTT
TRBD1	TRBV9	few	TRBJ2-7	CASSVEGPGGMYEQYF	TGTGCCAGCAGCGTAGAGGGTCCAGGGGGCATGTACGAGCAGTACTTC
NA	TRBV21-1	once	TRBJ2-5	CASSPRDREQETQYF	TGTGCCAGCAGCCCACGCGACAGGGAACAAGAGACCCAGTACTTC
TRBD1	TRBV6-1	NA	TRBJ2-7	CASRDRTYEQYF	TGTGCCAGCCGGGACAGGACCTACGAGCAGTACTTC
NA	TRBV29-1	once	TRBJ1-1	CSVEDQFGDTEAFF	TGCAGCGTTGAAGATCAGTTTGGGGACACTGAAGCTTTCTTT
NA	TRBV4-2	NA	TRBJ1-5	CASSQDRGRSNQPQHF	TGTGCCAGCAGCCAAGATAGAGGACGGAGCAATCAGCCCCAGCATTTT
NA	TRBV5-4	NA	TRBJ2-1	CASSLATRTGSNEQFF	TGTGCCAGCAGCTTGGCAACGAGAACAGGGTCCAATGAGCAGTTCTTC
NA	TRBV5-4	NA	TRBJ2-1	CASSLGGHYNEQFF	TGTGCCAGCAGCTTGGGGGGTCACTACAATGAGCAGTTCTTC
NA	TRBV18	NA	TRBJ1-1	CASSPPTRAEAFF	TGTGCCAGCTCACCACCTACCCGGGCTGAAGCTTTCTTT
NA	TRBV7-6	NA	TRBJ1-1	CASSWGGGGTEAFF	TGTGCCAGCAGCTGGGGCGGGGGAGGTACTGAAGCTTTCTTT
NA	TRBV15	NA	TRBJ2-7	CATSRDQGRAYEQYF	TGTGCCACCAGCAGAGATCAGGGGCGAGCCTACGAGCAGTACTTC
NA	TRBV6-6	NA	TRBJ2-1	CASSSRSVLATNEQFF	TGTGCCAGCAGTTCCCGCAGCGTGCTAGCTACGAATGAGCAGTTCTTC
NA	TRBV7-9	NA	TRBJ2-3	CASSSLVGDLVFSTDTQYF	TGTGCCAGCAGCAGCTTAGTTGGAGACCTCGTCTTTAGCACAGATACGCAGTATTTT
NA	TRBV6-1	NA	TRBJ1-5	CASKRGGGRDQPQHF	TGTGCCAGCAAAAGAGGAGGGGGAAGAGATCAGCCCCAGCATTTT
NA	TRBV21-1	NA	TRBJ2-7	CASSKVGDDTSDEQYF	TGTGCCAGCAGCAAAGTGGGTGACGACACCTCGGACGAGCAGTACTTC
NA	TRBV19	NA	TRBJ2-2	CASSSRHPNTGELFF	TGTGCCAGTAGTAGCAGACACCCGAACACCGGGGAGCTGTTTTTT
NA	TRBV6-1	NA	TRBJ2-7	CASSEWGGHEQYF	TGTGCCAGCAGTGAATGGGGGGGCCACGAGCAGTACTTC
NA	TRBV6-1	NA	TRBJ2-4	CASSEAWKGGSAKNIQYF	TGTGCCAGCAGTGAAGCGTGGAAGGGAGGTTCAGCCAAAAACATTCAGTACTTC
TRBD1	TRBV28	NA	TRBJ1-4	CASSGQGVGSPEKLFF	TGTGCCAGCAGCGGACAGGGGGTAGGGTCGCCTGAAAAACTGTTTTTT
NA	TRBV18	NA	TRBJ1-1	CASSRGQNTEAFF	TGTGCCAGCTCACGCGGACAGAACACTGAAGCTTTCTTT
NA	TRBV11-2	NA	TRBJ1-1	CASSPNRALNTEAFF	TGTGCCAGCAGCCCCAACAGGGCCCTGAACACTGAAGCTTTCTTT
TRBD2	TRBV7-2	few	TRBJ2-2	CASSAGLGSGELFF	TGTGCCAGCAGCGCGGGACTAGGCAGCGGGGAGCTGTTTTTT
NA	TRBV28	NA	TRBJ2-7	CASSPDSWGREQYF	TGTGCCAGCAGTCCCGATTCCTGGGGCCGCGAGCAGTACTTC
NA	TRBV30	few	TRBJ1-1	CAWSEQTNTEAFF	TGTGCCTGGAGTGAACAGACGAACACTGAAGCTTTCTTT
NA	TRBV20-1	once	TRBJ2-7	CSASLLGEQYF	TGCAGTGCTAGTCTTCTGGGCGAGCAGTACTTC
NA	TRBV28	NA	TRBJ1-2	CASSSGGAGANYGYTF	TGTGCCAGCAGTTCGGGGGGTGCGGGAGCTAACTATGGCTACACCTTC
NA	TRBV30	few	TRBJ1-2	CAWSPGLVTDGYTF	TGTGCCTGGAGTCCGGGACTAGTGACAGATGGCTACACCTTC
NA	TRBV28	NA	TRBJ1-5	CASSYTPGPSNQPQHF	TGTGCCAGCAGTTATACCCCGGGACCTAGCAATCAGCCCCAGCATTTT
TRBD1	TRBV4-3	NA	TRBJ2-6	CASRDTGAGANVLTF	TGCGCCAGCAGAGATACAGGGGCTGGGGCCAACGTCCTGACTTTC
NA	TRBV2	NA	TRBJ2-7	CASRENEQYF	TGTGCCAGCAGAGAAAACGAGCAGTACTTC
NA	TRBV5-4	NA	TRBJ2-7	CASSGGGTYEQYF	TGTGCCAGCAGTGGCGGCGGGACCTACGAGCAGTACTTC
NA	TRBV30	NA	TRBJ1-1	CAWSSRLNTEAFF	TGTGCCTGGAGTTCCAGGCTGAACACTGAAGCTTTCTTT
NA	TRBV5-4	NA	TRBJ2-1	CASSLGARTEYNEQFF	TGTGCCAGCAGCTTGGGGGCGAGGACGGAGTACAATGAGCAGTTCTTC
TRBD2	TRBV7-2	NA	TRBJ2-1	CASTLSGFSYNEQFF	TGTGCCAGCACCCTTAGCGGGTTCTCCTACAATGAGCAGTTCTTC
NA	TRBV5-5	NA	TRBJ1-3	CASSLDPSGNTIYF	TGTGCCAGCAGCTTGGATCCCTCTGGAAACACCATATATTTT
TRBD1	TRBV7-9	few	TRBJ1-1	CASSSLDRFMNTEAFF	TGTGCCAGCAGCTCGTTGGACAGGTTCATGAACACTGAAGCTTTCTTT
NA	TRBV5-1	NA	TRBJ2-1	CASSRSTSLSSYNEQFF	TGCGCCAGCAGCCGGTCTACTAGCTTGAGCTCCTACAATGAGCAGTTCTTC
NA	TRBV4-1	once	TRBJ2-7	CASSQVTSGYEQYF	TGCGCCAGCAGCCAAGTAACTAGTGGGTACGAGCAGTACTTC
NA	TRBV11-2	NA	TRBJ1-3	CASSSGGSGNTIYF	TGTGCCAGCAGCTCCGGGGGCTCTGGAAACACCATATATTTT
TRBD2	TRBV7-9	NA	TRBJ2-2	CARIAGEGTGELFF	TGTGCCAGGATAGCGGGAGAAGGGACCGGGGAGCTGTTTTTT
TRBD1	TRBV7-9	NA	TRBJ1-1	CASSPTGGNTEAFF	TGTGCCAGCAGCCCAACAGGGGGAAACACTGAAGCTTTCTTT
TRBD1	TRBV2	NA	TRBJ1-6	CASSDQPGGTNSPLHF	TGTGCCAGCAGTGACCAACCAGGGGGCACCAATTCACCCCTCCACTTT
NA	TRBV4-3	NA	TRBJ1-3	CASSQDSVNSGNTIYF	TGCGCCAGCAGCCAAGATTCGGTGAACTCTGGAAACACCATATATTTT
TRBD1	TRBV30	few	TRBJ1-2	CAWTRGHYGYTF	TGTGCCTGGACTAGGGGGCATTATGGCTACACCTTC
TRBD1	TRBV18	NA	TRBJ1-2	CASSPGQGIVFRGYTF	TGTGCCAGCTCACCAGGACAGGGGATCGTTTTTCGGGGCTACACCTTC
TRBD1	TRBV5-1	NA	TRBJ2-7	CASSLESRDRGLYEQYF	TGCGCCAGCAGCTTGGAGTCCCGGGACAGGGGGCTGTACGAGCAGTACTTC